A single sample is the source of the 18 T cell receptor beta chains below, sequenced in a study of blood T cell repertoires in COVID-19. The data were produced by immunoSEQ multiplex PCR, yet TCRdb's version contains in-frame clones alone and is incomplete. Found here are about 88,000 clones, 88% of them singletons; the top ten hold 2.9%. The sample taken for sequencing was peripheral blood. Receptors were obtained from an elderly woman with acute or convalescent COVID-19.

The chain uses TRBV20-1 and TRBJ1-6; D gene uncertain. V was cut by 3 bases and J by 7 bases, with 13 bases left in between. CDR3 size: 14 residues. Germline V gene data show CDR1 as DFQATT and CDR2 as SNEGSKA (reference sequence). The CDR3, as DNA: TGCAGTGCTAGTGCGGGGTTTCAGAATTCACCCCTCCACTTT. It specifies CSASAGFQNSPLHF.

In this sample, this clone turned up a few times. The J gene is TRBJ1-2, the V gene TRBV5-4; D is undetermined. The CDR3 loop spans 15 amino acids. Germline V gene lookup returns CDR1 SGHNT and CDR2 YYREEE (reference sequence). V lost 4 bases and J 3 bases, leaving 16 bases between the germline ends. The CDR3 sequence: CASSQAHTDYYGYTF. In nucleotides, the CDR3 is TGTGCCAGCAGCCAGGCTCACACAGATTACTATGGCTACACCTTC.

V is TRBV7-2 and J is TRBJ2-3; D is possibly TRBD1 (5 bases). CDR1 and CDR2 (germline): SGHTA, FQGNSA. Between the trimmed V and J ends, which lost 1 base and 4 bases, there was a span of 9 bases. CDR3 length: 14 residues. Here the CDR3 reads CASSLVGQADTQYF. The CDR3, as DNA: TGTGCCAGCAGCTTAGTGGGGCAAGCAGATACGCAGTATTTT.

The chain has TRBV2 and TRBJ2-5, with TRBD2 matching over 7 bases. Trimming at V came to 8 bases and at J to 2 bases, leaving 11 bases not matched to a gene. CDR3 length: 15 amino acids. The germline gives CDR1 SNHLY, CDR2 FYNNEI. The CDR3 nucleotides read TGTGCCAGCGGGAGGGATTTAGGGAGGCAAGAGACCCAGTACTTC. The encoded protein is CASGRDLGRQETQYF. Supplemented by reference TRBV2 and TRBJ2-5, the full variable domain reads EPEVTQTPSHQVTQMGQEVILRCVPISNHLYFYWYRQILGQKVEFLVSFYNNEISEKSEIFDDQFSVERPDGSNFTLKIRSTKLEDSAMYFCASGRDLGRQETQYFGPGTRLLVL.

This chain uses TRBV21-1 with TRBJ1-1; TRBD1 is the table's D call and was not checked against the DNA. TRBV21-1 is given as a pseudogene. CDR3 size: 17 residues. The CDR3 is CASSKGQVHVMNTEAFF. The DNA for the CDR3 is TGTGCCAGCAGCAAAGGACAGGTACACGTCATGAACACTGAAGCTTTCTTT.

The V gene is TRBV6-5, the J gene TRBJ2-1, with 8 bases aligning to TRBD2. Per the germline V gene, CDR1 is MNHEY and CDR2 is SVGAGI. V lost 0 bases, J lost 6 bases, and 7 bases stayed unmatched. The CDR3 is 16 amino acids. The CDR3 DNA reads as TGTGCCAGCAGTTACTCAGCGGCGGGAGGCCGCAATGAGCAGTTCTTC. As protein: CASSYSAAGGRNEQFF.

This sequence joins TRBV19 and TRBJ1-1; D is uncertain. CDR3 length: 16 residues. Trimming removed 5 bases from V and 1 base from J, with 17 bases in between. From germline, CDR1 is LNHDA and CDR2 SQIVND (reference sequence). CDR3 sequence (DNA): TGTGCCAGTAGTTCCCTAAGAGGCCAAGGGAACACTGAAGCTTTCTTT. It specifies CASSSLRGQGNTEAFF.

The chain couples TRBV9 to TRBJ2-1, with TRBD2 identical over 7 bases. The CDR3 spans 16 residues. Germline-derived CDR1 and CDR2 are SGDLS and YYNGEE. J gave up 5 bases and V 0 bases, and 8 bases lay outside the gene matches. The CDR3, as DNA: TGTGCCAGCAGCGTAGCGGGCGGGGGAAACCACAATGAGCAGTTCTTC. This gives the protein CASSVAGGGNHNEQFF.

This sequence joins TRBV4-1 and TRBJ1-4; no clear D gene. Germline V gives CDR1 MGHRA, CDR2 YSYEKL. Trimming cost V 1 base and J 5 bases, with 8 bases left between them. This CDR3 is 14 amino acids long. The CDR3 loop reads CASSQAGKNEKLFF. The CDR3 DNA follows: TGCGCCAGCAGCCAAGCAGGAAAGAATGAAAAACTGTTTTTT.

In its sample, this clone was seen once. The CDR3 DNA is TGTGCCAGCAGCTTGGACAGGGGCACTGAAGCTTTCTTT. Translating gives CASSLDRGTEAFF. The rearrangement uses TRBV5-8 and TRBJ1-1; 7 nucleotides agree with TRBD1. Per germline, CDR1 SGHTS and CDR2 YDEGEE. The V gene end was trimmed by 0 bases and the J gene end by 4 bases; junction bases not matched to a gene: 0. The CDR3 has 13 residues.

The rearrangement joins TRBV21-1 to TRBJ1-1; the tabulated D call, TRBD1, remains unverified against the DNA. TRBV21-1 is annotated as a pseudogene. This CDR3 is 14 amino acids long. CDR3 sequence: CASGGDRDFAEAFF. The CDR3 DNA follows: TGTGCCAGCGGGGGGGACAGGGATTTCGCTGAAGCTTTCTTT.

V gene TRBV18 combines with J gene TRBJ1-2; 7 bases fit TRBD1. Germline V gene lookup returns CDR1 KGHSH and CDR2 LQKENI. The CDR3 spans 13 residues. The V segment lost 4 bases and the J segment 8 bases; nucleotides outside the gene matches: 7. Here the CDR3 DNA reads TGTGCCAGCTCACGAGGACAGGCGGAAGGCTACACCTTC. Its translation: CASSRGQAEGYTF.

This sequence joins TRBV6-6 and TRBJ2-7; D might be TRBD1 (5 bases). The CDR3 contains 14 residues. V dropped 7 bases and J dropped 3 bases, with 16 bases sitting between them. In germline, CDR1 is MNHNY, CDR2 SVGAGI (reference sequence). The CDR3 nucleotides read TGTGCCAGCACCCCACGGTTAACAGGCTACGAGCAGTACTTC. This sequence encodes CASTPRLTGYEQYF.

The rearrangement joins TRBV13 to TRBJ2-7, with 7 bases that match TRBD2. The length of the CDR3 is 15 residues. Germline lookup yields CDR1 PRHDT and CDR2 FYEKMQ (reference sequence). The trim removed 5 bases at V and 0 bases at J, leaving 7 bases unmatched. CDR3 protein: CASSVLGRTSYEQYF. CDR3 sequence (DNA): TGTGCCAGCAGCGTTCTCGGGAGGACCTCCTACGAGCAGTACTTC. The full variable domain, rest sourced from reference TRBV13 and TRBJ2-7, is AAGVIQSPRHLIKEKRETATLKCYPIPRHDTVYWYQQGPGQDPQFLISFYEKMQSDKGSIPDRFSAQQFSDYHSELNMSSLELGDSALYFCASSVLGRTSYEQYFGPGTRLTVT.

The chain combines TRBV5-1 with TRBJ2-1; 9 bases are shared with TRBD2. CDR1 is SGHRS, CDR2 YFSETQ, per germline. With V trimmed by 2 bases and J by 2 bases, 2 bases remained unmatched. The CDR3 length is 15 residues. CDR3 loop: CASSLAGGTYNEQFF. CDR3 DNA: TGCGCCAGCAGCTTAGCGGGAGGAACCTACAATGAGCAGTTCTTC.

This sequence joins TRBV27 and TRBJ1-3; no clear D. Trimming removed 2 bases from V and 2 bases from J, with 10 bases in between. Germline assignment: CDR1 MNHEY and CDR2 SMNVEV (reference sequence). The CDR3 sequence is 15 residues long. CDR3 sequence (DNA): TGTGCCAGCAGTTTAGGGAGGAGTCCTGGAAACACCATATATTTT. Translation: CASSLGRSPGNTIYF.

The chain links TRBV20-1 to TRBJ2-1, with D perhaps matching TRBD1 or TRBD2 (5 bases each). The CDR3 extends over 14 amino acids. Germline V lookup: CDR1 DFQATT, CDR2 SNEGSKA (reference sequence). V lost 3 bases and J 7 bases, leaving 16 bases between the germline ends. The CDR3 DNA reads TGCAGTGCTAGTGGGACGACAGTGGGGAATGAGCAGTTCTTC. This codes for CSASGTTVGNEQFF.

A single count supports this clone. The chain carries TRBV12-5 and TRBJ2-1; TRBD2 aligns across 8 bases. V shed 6 bases and J 7 bases; nucleotides not matched to a gene: 11. This CDR3 has 15 residues. The V gene's germline CDR1 is LGHNT and CDR2 FRNRAP. The CDR3 loop is CASGLGGATINEQFF. As DNA, the CDR3 is TGTGCTAGTGGCCTCGGGGGGGCTACTATAAATGAGCAGTTCTTC.